This T cell receptor (beta chain) was captured in a study of blood T cells in healthy people across ages. Whole-study findings and limits: Unknown CMV status may confound age-related changes in expanded clones.

CDR3 length: 11 amino acids. Germline CDR1 and CDR2: SEHNR and FQNEAQ (reference sequence). V was clipped by 3 bases and J by 15 bases, with 9 bases between them. Healthy Caucasian individuals from Russia aged about 6 to 95 served as donors. Peripheral blood, about 9.8 milliliters per donor, was collected. A second PCR, run for about 7 to 11 cycles, used a sample-barcoded 5' primer plus a J-beta primer mix. Through a template-switch adaptor with 12 random nucleotides, each cDNA molecule received a tag. One entry per CDR3 protein results from TCRdb running MiXCR on the 5' RACE reads. The table lists approximately 1.5 million distinct CDR3 sequences, about 42% of them singletons, with about 4% in the top ten. This clonotype was detected a few times. Its antigen remains unidentified.

This TCR derives from a woman under 30 in good health. The sample consisted of blood. This chain links TRBV7-9 with TRBJ1-6; D is undetermined. CDR3 in amino acids: CASSFDRILHF. CDR3 nucleotide sequence: TGTGCCAGCAGCTTCGACCGAATCCTCCACTTT.